This TCR beta chain was sequenced during a study of beta chain features in type 1 diabetes. Study-level information: Age, gender, cell numbers and subset yield matched between patients and controls.

Regarding the study as a whole: VDJ junctions in type 1 diabetes patients carried more deletions and fewer insertions.

The junction had 6 bases not matched to a gene; V was cut back by 4 bases and J by 2 bases. The germline gives CDR1 SGHDT, CDR2 YYEEEE. This CDR3 spans 14 amino acids. This clone was seen more than once but under ten times. Its antigen is as yet unknown. Reverse transcribing all isolated RNA meant expressed TCRB transcripts were sequenced. This table comes from immunoSEQ multiplex PCR, and its TCRdb copy is limited to in-frame clones, with some not included. The sample carries 200,000 to 250,000 clones, 7.5% to 10% recorded once. V and J are TRBV5-6 and TRBJ2-7, with 7 bases fitting TRBD1. This sequence originates from a young woman in good health. Sequencing was performed on naive CD4+ T cells from blood. The chain's CDR3 is CASSPLGQPYEQYF. CDR3 nucleotides: TGTGCCAGCAGCCCGTTGGGACAGCCCTACGAGCAGTACTTC.